These 31 T cell receptor beta chains originate from one sample sequenced in a study of cytomegalovirus exposure and HLA in healthy donors. This PCR relied on a set of 60 Vbeta primers and 13 Jbeta primers. Sequencing used immunoSEQ multiplex PCR; TCRdb keeps in-frame clones, though not all of them. The table lists 130,000 or so clones, 77% of them singletons. The sample taken for sequencing was PBMCs. These receptors originate from a female donor in good health and CMV-seronegative.

This clone was recorded a few times. The chain is built from TRBV4-2 and TRBJ2-7, with D possibly matching TRBD2 (5 bases). The germline V and J ends were trimmed by 0 bases and 2 bases, with 8 bases remaining between them. Germline lookup yields CDR1 LGHNA and CDR2 YNFKEQ. The CDR3 spans 14 residues. The CDR3 DNA reads TGTGCCAGCAGCCAAGAGCAGAGGGCCTACGAGCAGTACTTC. Translating gives CASSQEQRAYEQYF.

This chain uses TRBV29-1 with TRBJ2-2, with D possibly TRBD2 on 7 matching bases. The germline CDR1 and CDR2 sequences are SQVTM and ANQGSEA. The CDR3 runs 13 residues. The CDR3 sequence: CSGAGARRGELFF. CDR3 DNA sequence: TGCAGTGGGGCGGGGGCCCGGCGCGGGGAGCTGTTTTTT.

This clone was observed a handful of times. The genes are TRBV19 and TRBJ1-5, with 11 bases fitting TRBD1. V trimming: 4 bases; J trimming: 4 bases; junction bases outside the gene matches: 9. In germline, CDR1 is LNHDA, CDR2 SQIVND (reference sequence). There are 17 residues in the CDR3. In DNA, the CDR3 is TGTGCCAGTAGTACCTCCCGGGACAGGGGGTCAAATCAGCCCCAGCATTTT. Its translation is CASSTSRDRGSNQPQHF.

The CDR3 nucleotides read TGTGCCAGCAGTTTCCTTCCGGACAGGGCTGAAAAACTGTTTTTT. Translated, it gives CASSFLPDRAEKLFF. The gene calls are TRBV27 and TRBJ1-4; 8 nucleotides line up with TRBD1. CDR3 size: 15 residues. V trimming: 3 bases; J trimming: 7 bases; junction bases outside the gene matches: 7. Germline V lookup: CDR1 MNHEY, CDR2 SMNVEV (reference sequence).

The chain joins TRBV6-5 to TRBJ1-6, with a possible D match to TRBD1 (5 bases). With 0 bases removed from V and 6 bases from J, the gap between germline ends came to 12 bases. CDR1 and CDR2 from the germline V gene are MNHEY and SVGAGI. The CDR3 contains 16 residues. CDR3 in DNA: TGTGCCAGCAGTTACTCGTCACAGGTGCTTAATTCACCCCTCCACTTT. Its translation: CASSYSSQVLNSPLHF.

The chain joins TRBV4-2 to TRBJ1-1, with 8 bases that match TRBD1. With 0 bases clipped from V and 1 base from J, the junction kept 1 base outside the gene matches. There are 15 residues in the CDR3. Germline values: CDR1 LGHNA, CDR2 YNFKEQ. The CDR3 sequence: CASSQEDRENTEAFF. CDR3 in DNA: TGTGCCAGCAGCCAAGAGGACAGGGAGAACACTGAAGCTTTCTTT.

V and J are TRBV25-1 and TRBJ2-1, with TRBD1 matching over 9 bases. With 9 bases clipped from V and 15 bases from J, the junction kept 9 bases outside the gene matches. Germline V gene lookup returns CDR1 MGHDK and CDR2 SYGVNS. This CDR3 contains 11 residues. The CDR3 spells CASGQGRGRFF. CDR3 coding DNA: TGTGCCAGTGGACAGGGGCGGGGGAGGTTCTTC.

The chain joins TRBV2 to TRBJ2-2, with 9 bases fitting TRBD2. V gave up 7 bases and J gave up 6 bases; unmatched junction bases: 6. The CDR3 is made up of 14 amino acids. Germline-derived CDR1 and CDR2 are SNHLY and FYNNEI. This CDR3 is CASTVSGGSGELFF. As DNA, the CDR3 is TGTGCCAGCACCGTTAGCGGGGGATCCGGGGAGCTGTTTTTT.

The gene calls are TRBV5-4 and TRBJ2-3; D may be TRBD2 (5 bases). The CDR3 covers 14 residues. Trimming took off 0 bases at V and 8 bases at J, with 13 bases between the two ends. Germline V CDR1 and CDR2: SGHNT, YYREEE (reference sequence). The DNA of the CDR3 is TGTGCCAGCAGCTTGGTAGTAGCTGGAGGTACGCAGTATTTT. Its translation: CASSLVVAGGTQYF.

This clone was counted between two and nine times. The rearrangement links TRBV9 to TRBJ2-2, with no clear D. There are 12 residues in the CDR3. Germline V lookup: CDR1 SGDLS, CDR2 YYNGEE. With 0 bases removed from V and 7 bases from J, the gap between germline ends came to 4 bases. CDR3 nucleotides: TGTGCCAGCAGCGTAGATTACGGGGAGCTGTTTTTT. This translates into CASSVDYGELFF. The full variable domain, completed using reference TRBV9 and TRBJ2-2, is DSGVTQTPKHLITATGQRVTLRCSPRSGDLSVYWYQQSLDQGLQFLIQYYNGEERAKGNILERFSAQQFPDLHSELNLSSLELGDSALYFCASSVDYGELFFGEGSRLTVL.

This clone occurred a few times. The chain links TRBV6-6 to TRBJ2-1; possible D gene TRBD2, 5 bases. Trimming cost V 5 bases and J 3 bases, with 8 bases left between them. Germline V CDR1 and CDR2: MNHNY, SVGAGI (reference sequence). The CDR3 totals 13 residues. The CDR3 sequence: CASSPDYYNEQFF. CDR3 in DNA: TGTGCCAGCAGTCCCGACTACTACAATGAGCAGTTCTTC.

This clone was detected only once. The chain links TRBV14 to TRBJ1-1; TRBD1 agrees at 11 bases. V lost 1 base to trimming and J lost 3 bases; unmatched junction nucleotides: 7. Per the germline V gene, CDR1 is SGHDN and CDR2 is FVKESK. This CDR3 region has 17 residues. CDR3 DNA: TGTGCCAGCAGCCAAGCCTCCGGACAGGGGGCCGACACTGAAGCTTTCTTT. Translated: CASSQASGQGADTEAFF.

This chain joins TRBV4-1 and TRBJ1-1; a possible D gene is TRBD1 (6 bases). The germline V gene has CDR1 MGHRA and CDR2 YSYEKL. This CDR3 region has 15 residues. V was trimmed by 2 bases and J by 0 bases, leaving 10 bases between them. The CDR3 is CASSQKGHLNTEAFF. CDR3 sequence (DNA): TGCGCCAGCAGCCAAAAGGGACATCTGAACACTGAAGCTTTCTTT.

The chain couples TRBV30 to TRBJ1-1, with TRBD1 matching 7 bases. CDR1 and CDR2 from the germline V gene are GTSNPN and SVGIG (reference sequence). After removal of 8 bases from V and 0 bases from J, the junction contained 12 bases not matched to a gene. The CDR3 is 15 amino acids. CDR3 sequence: CAGSGTVAMNTEAFF. The DNA of the CDR3 is TGTGCCGGATCCGGGACAGTTGCCATGAACACTGAAGCTTTCTTT.

The chain couples TRBV10-3 to TRBJ2-3; D is unresolved. This CDR3 contains 12 residues. Germline V gives CDR1 ENHRY, CDR2 SYGVKD. Trimming cost V 6 bases and J 0 bases, with 4 bases left between them. The CDR3 sequence is CAIRSSTDTQYF. The CDR3 DNA reads as TGTGCCATCAGGTCTAGCACAGATACGCAGTATTTT.

The DNA for the CDR3 is TGTGCCAGCAGCTTGAGGGCCCAAGAGACCCAGTACTTC. Encoded protein: CASSLRAQETQYF. The rearrangement joins TRBV7-7 to TRBJ2-5, with D possibly matching TRBD2 (5 bases). This CDR3 is built from 13 residues. Trimming pared 3 bases from V and 1 base from J, leaving 6 bases between. Germline CDR1 reads SSHAT; CDR2 reads FNYEAQ (reference sequence).

This chain joins TRBV25-1 and TRBJ2-1; 13 bases are a match to TRBD2. Germline V gene data show CDR1 as MGHDK and CDR2 as SYGVNS. The CDR3 is 16 residues long. The trim removed 6 bases at V and 1 base at J, leaving 3 bases unmatched. This CDR3 reads CASSGLAGDSYNEQFF. The CDR3 nucleotides read TGTGCCAGCAGCGGACTAGCGGGGGATTCCTACAATGAGCAGTTCTTC.

This clone showed up just once. This chain joins TRBV28 and TRBJ2-7; 7 bases line up with TRBD2. The CDR3 totals 14 residues. The V segment lost 7 bases and the J segment 3 bases; nucleotides outside the gene matches: 9. The germline V gene has CDR1 MDHEN and CDR2 SYDVKM. The DNA of the CDR3 is TGTGCCAGCACCGGCCGGGGGGAGGTCTACGAGCAGTACTTC. It encodes CASTGRGEVYEQYF.

The chain links TRBV9 to TRBJ2-1; 9 nucleotides line up with TRBD2. CDR1 SGDLS and CDR2 YYNGEE come from the germline V gene. Trimming cost V 4 bases and J 8 bases; bases outside gene matches: 13. The CDR3 is made up of 16 amino acids. The CDR3 DNA is TGTGCCAGCAGCCTCCCAGTTAGCGGGAGTGGCGATGAGCAGTTCTTC. Amino acids: CASSLPVSGSGDEQFF.

The chain joins TRBV4-1 to TRBJ1-5; 7 bases match TRBD1. The CDR3 is 16 residues long. With V trimmed by 0 bases and J by 4 bases, 6 bases remained unmatched. The germline CDR1 and CDR2 sequences are MGHRA and YSYEKL. The DNA for the CDR3 is TGCGCCAGCAGCCAAGAAGGGAGACAGGGAAATCAGCCCCAGCATTTT. Translation: CASSQEGRQGNQPQHF.

The gene calls are TRBV5-1 and TRBJ1-2; 7 nucleotides line up with TRBD1. The CDR3 contains 16 residues. Germline assignment: CDR1 SGHRS and CDR2 YFSETQ. The V and J ends lost 0 bases and 6 bases, in that order; junction bases with no gene match: 11. CDR3: CASSLAGLDRSDGYTF. The CDR3 DNA reads TGCGCCAGCAGCTTGGCCGGGTTGGACAGGTCGGATGGCTACACCTTC.

The chain carries TRBV27 and TRBJ1-1; 10 bases are shared with TRBD1. The V and J ends lost 8 bases and 3 bases, in that order; junction bases with no gene match: 9. From germline, CDR1 is MNHEY and CDR2 SMNVEV (reference sequence). The CDR3 runs to 15 residues. CDR3 amino acids: CASHDRGRRDTEAFF. CDR3 nucleotides: TGTGCCAGCCATGACAGGGGGCGAAGGGACACTGAAGCTTTCTTT.

This clone has more than one count but fewer than ten. The CDR3 reads CASSLARQGNEKLFF. The CDR3 DNA reads TGTGCCAGCAGCTTAGCGCGGCAGGGGAATGAAAAACTGTTTTTT. The genes are TRBV7-9 and TRBJ1-4; D is perhaps TRBD1 (6 bases). CDR1 is SEHNR and CDR2 is FQNEAQ in the germline V gene (reference sequence). The CDR3 loop spans 15 amino acids. With 0 bases removed from V and 5 bases from J, the gap between germline ends came to 10 bases. Looking up the rest from reference TRBV7-9 and TRBJ1-4 gives the full variable domain: DTGVSQNPRHKITKRGQNVTFRCDPISEHNRLYWYRQTLGQGPEFLTYFQNEAQLEKSRLLSDRFSAERPKGSFSTLEIQRTEQGDSAMYLCASSLARQGNEKLFFGSGTQLSVL.

This chain uses TRBV18 with TRBJ2-2; maybe TRBD1 (6 bases). Trimming left V 1 base short and J 0 bases short, with 9 bases between. CDR3 length equals 16 residues. Germline CDR1 and CDR2: KGHSH and LQKENI. The DNA of the CDR3 is TGTGCCAGCTCACCACGGGGGCAGTCGAACACCGGGGAGCTGTTTTTT. Protein sequence: CASSPRGQSNTGELFF.

The rearrangement links TRBV27 to TRBJ2-7; D possibly corresponds to TRBD2 (5 bases). The germline V gene has CDR1 MNHEY and CDR2 SMNVEV (reference sequence). The CDR3 has 13 amino acids. Trimming removed 5 bases at V and 2 bases at J, with 10 bases between. The CDR3 sequence: CASSLDWTYEQYF. The DNA for the CDR3 is TGTGCCAGCAGTCTGGACTGGACCTACGAGCAGTACTTC.

In its sample, this clone was seen once. The J gene is TRBJ1-2, the V gene TRBV5-1; D gene unclear. V dropped 0 bases and J dropped 1 base, with 4 bases sitting between them. The CDR3 runs to 13 residues. Germline loops: CDR1 SGHRS, CDR2 YFSETQ. The CDR3 DNA is TGCGCCAGCAGCTTGGACAGTAACTATGGCTACACCTTC. It is translated as CASSLDSNYGYTF.

This chain joins TRBV9 and TRBJ2-5, with 8 nucleotides matching TRBD2. Germline V gene sequence: CDR1 SGDLS, CDR2 YYNGEE. The CDR3 has 15 residues. V shed 4 bases and J 5 bases; nucleotides not matched to a gene: 10. CDR3 in DNA: TGTGCCAGCAGCCCTGGCGGGGGGCCGATGGAGACCCAGTACTTC. Translating it yields CASSPGGGPMETQYF.

The rearrangement uses TRBV30 and TRBJ2-5; 9 bases are shared with TRBD1. V was clipped by 0 bases and J by 9 bases; unmatched bases: 5. Germline CDR1 reads GTSNPN; CDR2 reads SVGIG (reference sequence). This CDR3 has 13 amino acids. CDR3 in DNA: TGTGCCTGGAGTGTAGGGACAGGGATTCCCCAGTACTTC. Translating gives CAWSVGTGIPQYF.

The chain links TRBV10-1 to TRBJ2-5; no definite D call. The CDR3 is 13 residues long. CDR1 and CDR2 (germline): WNHNN, SYGVQD (reference sequence). V lost 2 bases to trimming and J lost 2 bases, with 6 bases between them. The DNA of the CDR3 is TGCGCCAGCAGTGAGGGGCAGCAAGAGACCCAGTACTTC. Amino acid sequence: CASSEGQQETQYF.

The chain recombines TRBV30 with TRBJ2-1, with 7 bases aligning to TRBD1. The CDR3 contains 12 residues. The germline CDR1 and CDR2 sequences are GTSNPN and SVGIG (reference sequence). V lost 2 bases, J lost 13 bases, and 8 bases stayed unmatched. The CDR3 DNA sequence: TGTGCCTGGAGTTCTCGACAGGGTGGTCAGTTCTTC. It is translated as CAWSSRQGGQFF.

This chain links TRBV5-4 with TRBJ2-3; TRBD2 might be the D (6 bases). From germline, CDR1 is SGHNT and CDR2 YYREEE (reference sequence). The CDR3 extends over 17 amino acids. Deletions cut 0 bases from V and 1 base from J, with 15 bases between. CDR3 protein: CASSLVGRGHGTDTQYF. The CDR3 nucleotides are TGTGCCAGCAGCTTGGTGGGGCGGGGCCATGGCACAGATACGCAGTATTTT. Looking up the rest from reference TRBV5-4 and TRBJ2-3 gives the full variable domain: ETGVTQSPTHLIKTRGQQVTLRCSSQSGHNTVSWYQQALGQGPQFIFQYYREEENGRGNFPPRFSGLQFPNYSSELNVNALELDDSALYLCASSLVGRGHGTDTQYFGPGTRLTVL.